This record looks at one T cell receptor (beta chain) sequence and its context. The CDR3 is 14 residues long. CDR1 is SQVTM and CDR2 is ANQGSEA in the germline V gene. Trimming removed 4 bases from V and 3 bases from J, with 10 bases in between. The sample comes from a study of blood T cells in healthy people across ages. Next came a second PCR, run for roughly 7 to 12 cycles, which used a sample-barcoded 5' primer along with a J-beta primer mix. In TCRdb, the 5' RACE reads were re-called with MiXCR into one record per CDR3 protein. The table includes about 800,000 distinct CDR3 sequences, about half detected once.

The receptor comes from an elderly man in good health. The V and J genes are TRBV29-1 and TRBJ2-6; the D call may be TRBD1 or TRBD2 (5 bases each). The sequenced sample was blood. The CDR3 here is CSVVGTGGANVLTF. In DNA form, the CDR3 reads TGCAGCGTTGTCGGGACGGGTGGGGCCAACGTCCTGACTTTC.